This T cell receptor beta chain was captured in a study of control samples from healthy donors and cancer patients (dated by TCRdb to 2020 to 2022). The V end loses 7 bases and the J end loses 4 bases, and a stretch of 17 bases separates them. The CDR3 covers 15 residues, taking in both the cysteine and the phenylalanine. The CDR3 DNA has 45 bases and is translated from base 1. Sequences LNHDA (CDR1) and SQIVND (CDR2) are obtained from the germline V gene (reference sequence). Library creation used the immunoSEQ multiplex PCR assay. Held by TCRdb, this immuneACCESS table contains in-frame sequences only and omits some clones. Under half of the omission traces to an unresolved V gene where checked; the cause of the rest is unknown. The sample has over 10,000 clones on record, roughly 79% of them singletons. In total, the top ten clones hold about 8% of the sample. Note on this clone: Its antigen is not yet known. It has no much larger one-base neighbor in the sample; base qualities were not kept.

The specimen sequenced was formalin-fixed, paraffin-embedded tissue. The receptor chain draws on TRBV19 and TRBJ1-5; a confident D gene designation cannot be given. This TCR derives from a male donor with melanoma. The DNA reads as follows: TGTGCCAGTACCCCCTCCGTAGGCCGGAATCAGCCCCAGCATTTT. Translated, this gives CASTPSVGRNQPQHF.